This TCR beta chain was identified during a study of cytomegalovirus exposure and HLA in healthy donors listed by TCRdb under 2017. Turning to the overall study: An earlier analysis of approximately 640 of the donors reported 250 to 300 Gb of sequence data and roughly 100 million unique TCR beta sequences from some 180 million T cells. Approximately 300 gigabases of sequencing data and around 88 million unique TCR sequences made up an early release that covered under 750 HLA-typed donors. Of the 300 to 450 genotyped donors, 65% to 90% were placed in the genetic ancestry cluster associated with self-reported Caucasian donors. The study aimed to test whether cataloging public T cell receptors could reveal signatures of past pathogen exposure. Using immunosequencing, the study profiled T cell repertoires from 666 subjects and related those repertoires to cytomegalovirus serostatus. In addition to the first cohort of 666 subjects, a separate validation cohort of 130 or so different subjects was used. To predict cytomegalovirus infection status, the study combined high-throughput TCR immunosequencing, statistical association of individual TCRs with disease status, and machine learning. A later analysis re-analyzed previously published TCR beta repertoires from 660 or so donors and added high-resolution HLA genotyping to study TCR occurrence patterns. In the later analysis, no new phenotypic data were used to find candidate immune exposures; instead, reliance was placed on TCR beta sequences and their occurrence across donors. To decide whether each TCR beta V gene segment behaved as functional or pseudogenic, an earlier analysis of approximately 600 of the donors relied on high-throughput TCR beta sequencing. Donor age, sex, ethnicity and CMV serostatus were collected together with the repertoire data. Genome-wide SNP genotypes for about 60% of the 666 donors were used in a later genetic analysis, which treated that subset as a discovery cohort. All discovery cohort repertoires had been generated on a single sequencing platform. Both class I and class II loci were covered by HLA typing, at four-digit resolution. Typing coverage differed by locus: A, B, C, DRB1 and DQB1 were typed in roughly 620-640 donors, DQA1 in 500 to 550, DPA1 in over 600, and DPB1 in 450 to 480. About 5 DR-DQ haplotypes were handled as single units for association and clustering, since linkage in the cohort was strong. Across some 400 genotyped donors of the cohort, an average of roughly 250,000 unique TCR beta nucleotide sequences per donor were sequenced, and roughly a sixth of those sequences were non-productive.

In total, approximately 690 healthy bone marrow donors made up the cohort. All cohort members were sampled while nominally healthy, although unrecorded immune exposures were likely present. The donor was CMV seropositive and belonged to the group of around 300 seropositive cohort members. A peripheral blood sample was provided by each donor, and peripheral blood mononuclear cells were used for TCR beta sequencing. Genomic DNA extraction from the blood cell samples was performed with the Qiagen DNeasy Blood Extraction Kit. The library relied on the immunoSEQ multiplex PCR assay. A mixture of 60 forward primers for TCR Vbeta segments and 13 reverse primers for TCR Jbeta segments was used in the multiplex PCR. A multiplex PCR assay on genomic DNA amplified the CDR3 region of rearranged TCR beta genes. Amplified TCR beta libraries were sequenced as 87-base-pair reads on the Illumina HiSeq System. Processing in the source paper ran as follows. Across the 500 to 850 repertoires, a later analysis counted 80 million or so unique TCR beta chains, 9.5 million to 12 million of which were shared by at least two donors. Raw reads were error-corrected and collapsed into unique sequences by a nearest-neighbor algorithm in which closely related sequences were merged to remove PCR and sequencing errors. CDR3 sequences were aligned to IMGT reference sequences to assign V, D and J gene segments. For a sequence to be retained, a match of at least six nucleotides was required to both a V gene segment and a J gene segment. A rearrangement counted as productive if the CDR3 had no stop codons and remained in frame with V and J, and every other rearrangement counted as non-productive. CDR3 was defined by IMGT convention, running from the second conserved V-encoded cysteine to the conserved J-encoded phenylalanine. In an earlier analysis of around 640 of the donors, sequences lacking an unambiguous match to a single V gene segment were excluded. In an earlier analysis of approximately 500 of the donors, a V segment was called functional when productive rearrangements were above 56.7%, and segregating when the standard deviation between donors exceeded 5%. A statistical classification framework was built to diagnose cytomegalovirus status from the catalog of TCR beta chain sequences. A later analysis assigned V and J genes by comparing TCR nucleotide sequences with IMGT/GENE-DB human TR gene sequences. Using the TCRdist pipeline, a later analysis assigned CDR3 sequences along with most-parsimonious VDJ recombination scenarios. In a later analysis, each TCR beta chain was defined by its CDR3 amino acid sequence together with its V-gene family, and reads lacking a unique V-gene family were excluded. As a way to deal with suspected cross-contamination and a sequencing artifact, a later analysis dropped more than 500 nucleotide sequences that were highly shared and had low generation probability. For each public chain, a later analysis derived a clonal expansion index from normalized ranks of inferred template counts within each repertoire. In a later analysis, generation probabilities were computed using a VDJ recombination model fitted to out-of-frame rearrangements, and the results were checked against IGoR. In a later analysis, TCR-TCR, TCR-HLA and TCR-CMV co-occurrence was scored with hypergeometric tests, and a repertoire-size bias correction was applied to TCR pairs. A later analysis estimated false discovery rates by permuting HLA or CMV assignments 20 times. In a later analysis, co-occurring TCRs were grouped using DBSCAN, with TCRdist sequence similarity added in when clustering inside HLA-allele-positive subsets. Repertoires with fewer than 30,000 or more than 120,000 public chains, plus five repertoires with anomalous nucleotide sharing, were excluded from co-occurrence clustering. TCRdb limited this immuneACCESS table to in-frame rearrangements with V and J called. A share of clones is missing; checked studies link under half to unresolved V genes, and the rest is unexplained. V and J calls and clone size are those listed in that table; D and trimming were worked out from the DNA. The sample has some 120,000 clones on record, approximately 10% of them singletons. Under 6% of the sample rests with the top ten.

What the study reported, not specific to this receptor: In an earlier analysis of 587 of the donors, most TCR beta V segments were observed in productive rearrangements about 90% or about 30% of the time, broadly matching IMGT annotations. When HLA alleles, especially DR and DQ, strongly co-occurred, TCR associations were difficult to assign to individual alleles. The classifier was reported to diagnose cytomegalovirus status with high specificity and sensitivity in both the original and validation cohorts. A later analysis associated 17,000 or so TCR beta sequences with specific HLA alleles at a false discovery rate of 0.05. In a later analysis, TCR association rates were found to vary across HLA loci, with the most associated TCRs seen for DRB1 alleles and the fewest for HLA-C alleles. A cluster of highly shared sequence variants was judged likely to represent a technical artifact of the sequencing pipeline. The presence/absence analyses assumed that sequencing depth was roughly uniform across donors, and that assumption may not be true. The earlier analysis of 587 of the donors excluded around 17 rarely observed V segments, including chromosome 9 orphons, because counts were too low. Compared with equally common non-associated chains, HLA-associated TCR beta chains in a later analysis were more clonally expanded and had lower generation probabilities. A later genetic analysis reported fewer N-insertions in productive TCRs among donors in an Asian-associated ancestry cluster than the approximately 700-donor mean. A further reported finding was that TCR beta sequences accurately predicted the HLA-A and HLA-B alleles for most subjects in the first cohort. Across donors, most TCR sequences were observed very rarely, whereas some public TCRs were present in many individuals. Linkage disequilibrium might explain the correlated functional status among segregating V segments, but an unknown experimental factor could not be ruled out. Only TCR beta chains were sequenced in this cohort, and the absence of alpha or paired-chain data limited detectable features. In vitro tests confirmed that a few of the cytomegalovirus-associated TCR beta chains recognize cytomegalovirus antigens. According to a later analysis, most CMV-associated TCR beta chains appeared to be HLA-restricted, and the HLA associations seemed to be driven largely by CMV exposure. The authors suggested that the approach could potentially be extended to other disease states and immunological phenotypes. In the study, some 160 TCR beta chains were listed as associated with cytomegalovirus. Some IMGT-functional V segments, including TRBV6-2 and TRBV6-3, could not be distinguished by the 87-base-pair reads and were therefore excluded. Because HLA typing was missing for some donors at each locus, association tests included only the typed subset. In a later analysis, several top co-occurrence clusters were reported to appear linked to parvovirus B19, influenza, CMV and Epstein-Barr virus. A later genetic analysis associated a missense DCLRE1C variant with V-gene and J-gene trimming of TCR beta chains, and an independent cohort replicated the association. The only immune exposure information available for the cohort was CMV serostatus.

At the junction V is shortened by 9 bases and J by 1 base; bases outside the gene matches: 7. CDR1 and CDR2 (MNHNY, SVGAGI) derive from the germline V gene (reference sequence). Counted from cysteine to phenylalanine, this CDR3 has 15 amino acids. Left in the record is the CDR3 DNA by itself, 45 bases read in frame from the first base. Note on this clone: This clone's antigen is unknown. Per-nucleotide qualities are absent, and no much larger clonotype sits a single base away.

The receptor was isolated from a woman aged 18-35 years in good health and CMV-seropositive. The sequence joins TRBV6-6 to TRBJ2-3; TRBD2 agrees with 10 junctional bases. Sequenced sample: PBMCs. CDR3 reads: CASGFLAGGTDTQYF. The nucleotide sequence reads TGTGCCAGTGGGTTTCTAGCGGGGGGCACAGATACGCAGTATTTT.